The entry that follows covers one T cell receptor beta chain sequence. As yet, its antigen is unknown. The germline CDR1 and CDR2 sequences are PRHDT and FYEKMQ (reference sequence). The CDR3 is 12 residues long. With 4 bases removed from V and 4 bases from J, the gap between germline ends came to 7 bases. High-throughput TCR beta sequencing covered peripheral CD8+ and CD4+ T cells. The entry originates in a study of CD8 T cells in Susac syndrome. Study observations and caveats: Clonal expansion of CD8+ cells in Susac peaked in TEMRA cells (and in active patients).

Reverse transcription of about 0.45 to 1 ug RNA used random hexamers. Coverage of TCR beta CDR3 amplification by immunoSEQ multiplex PCR extended to 54 Vbeta and 13 Jbeta. One entry per CDR3 protein results from TCRdb running MiXCR on the immunoSEQ multiplex PCR reads. The sample shows 95,000 to 150,000 distinct CDR3 sequences, just under 95% of them seen only once. This sequence was found in a human donor with Susac syndrome. This chain links TRBV13 with TRBJ1-1, with D unresolved. Sequencing was done on a sample of CD8+ T cells from PBMCs. The CDR3: CASSSRGTEAFF. The CDR3 nucleotides are TGTGCCAGCAGCTCGCGAGGCACTGAAGCTTTCTTT.